This T cell receptor (beta chain) was recorded in a study of lymphopenia after photon versus proton radiotherapy. Study results and limitations: Authors raise, but do not show, better survival with proton therapy. Oligoclonal CD8+ Temra expansion after nadir drove photon patients' diversity drop. In patients who died, overall survival fell as post-nadir TCR diversity dropped more.

The CDR3 contains 13 residues. V dropped 7 bases and J dropped 2 bases, with 9 bases sitting between them. From germline, CDR1 is MDHEN and CDR2 SYDVKM. TCRdb keeps only in-frame clones here, not all; method: immunoSEQ multiplex PCR. The data contain some 25,000 clones, roughly 80% of them seen just once; the ten biggest clones take up approximately 4%. A remark on this clone: Its antigen is undetermined.

The genes are TRBV28 and TRBJ1-5; D gene unclear. The source of this sequence is a woman in her forties or fifties with pancreatic cancer. The sample consisted of peripheral blood, taken from a patient treated with photon-based radiotherapy. CDR3 sequence (DNA): TGTGCCAGCATGGGATACGGCAATCAGCCCCAGCATTTT. Translated: CASMGYGNQPQHF.